This T cell receptor beta chain derives from a study of early T cells in non-severe SARS-CoV-2 infection. TCRdb independently ran MiXCR on the 5' RACE reads; one entry per CDR3 protein. Of 75,000 to 90,000 distinct CDR3 sequences detected, about 16% appear once; the ten largest clones hold 4.5% to 7%. This clonotype was counted only a few times. The ends were cut back, 8 bases at V and 2 bases at J, with 17 bases in the middle. Germline-derived CDR1 and CDR2 are MDHEN and SYDVKM. There are 15 residues in the CDR3. Sequencing was done on a sample of whole blood. The J gene is TRBJ2-3, the V gene TRBV28; D uncertain. This sequence was found in an adult who was a healthcare worker with PCR-confirmed SARS-CoV-2 infection or an uninfected control (not recorded which). The CDR3: CASYHSLGPTDTQYF. CDR3 in DNA: TGTGCCAGCTACCACAGTTTAGGACCCACAGATACGCAGTATTTT.